This section outlines one T cell receptor (beta chain) sequence together with its context. Its antigen is as yet unknown. The data were obtained in a study of T cell responses to AZD1222 COVID-19 vaccine. Study findings and constraints: Donor demographics were predominantly white British with a female majority; clonal diversity may be underestimated. Nearly half of spike-specific TCRs reportedly go after variant regions that carry no mutations. Regions 160-218 and 743-854 dominated among vaccine-associated CD4 TCRs spanning spike.

Assay used: immunoSEQ multiplex PCR; TCRdb lists only in-frame clones, some missing. The sample records about 100,000 clones, 92% being singletons. CDR1 and CDR2 from the germline V gene are SEHNR and FQNEAQ (reference sequence). V gave up 5 bases and J gave up 6 bases, with 11 bases separating them. The CDR3 is 12 amino acids. The genes are TRBV7-9 and TRBJ2-7; D call uncertain. The sequencing here drew on peripheral blood, taken on day 0 of AZD1222 vaccination. This sequence was found in an adult in good health. CDR3 in amino acids: CASSLKVGEQYF. CDR3 nucleotide sequence: TGTGCCAGCAGCCTTAAGGTGGGCGAGCAGTACTTC.